The rows below give T cell receptor beta chains drawn from one sample of a study of blood T cell repertoires in COVID-19. Profiling relied on immunoSEQ multiplex PCR, and the TCRdb table lists in-frame clones only, not all of them. The profile shows around 70,000 clones, 80% to 90% of them singletons. The sequenced sample was peripheral blood. These receptors were taken from an elderly woman with active or convalescent COVID-19. The CDR3 runs from the conserved cysteine through the conserved F or W. D genes are given only for firm matches. The size field is filled for only some rows; it gives once, few, many or a size class.

V gene,J gene,clone size,D gene,CDR3 protein,CDR3 DNA
TRBV5-5,TRBJ2-2,.,TRBD1,CASSPGTVTGELFF,TGTGCCAGCAGCCCCGGGACAGTTACCGGGGAGCTGTTTTTT
TRBV7-2,TRBJ1-2,.,.,CASSLGVMGLYGYTF,TGTGCCAGCAGCCTAGGGGTAATGGGCCTCTATGGCTACACCTTC
TRBV24-1,TRBJ2-7,.,TRBD2,CATSDSLAGAHEQYF,TGTGCCACCAGTGATTCACTAGCGGGAGCCCACGAGCAGTACTTC
TRBV29-1,TRBJ2-4,.,.,CSVGYLEDIQYF,TGCAGCGTTGGGTATCTCGAGGACATTCAGTACTTC
TRBV19,TRBJ1-5,few,.,CASSNTPNQPQHF,TGTGCCAGTAGTAACACCCCCAATCAGCCCCAGCATTTT
TRBV6-5,TRBJ1-2,.,.,CASSSGIGGYTF,TGTGCCAGCAGTTCAGGGATAGGGGGCTACACCTTC
TRBV27,TRBJ1-1,.,.,CASSPVRNTEAFF,TGTGCCAGCAGTCCTGTCAGGAACACTGAAGCTTTCTTT
TRBV18,TRBJ1-1,.,.,CASSPPTGPNTEAFF,TGTGCCAGCTCACCCCCGACAGGTCCTAACACTGAAGCTTTCTTT
TRBV6-5,TRBJ1-4,few,TRBD1,CASSSQGAKEKLFF,TGTGCCAGCAGCAGCCAGGGGGCAAAAGAAAAACTGTTTTTT
TRBV7-2,TRBJ2-5,.,TRBD1,CASRGQGKETQYF,TGTGCCAGCCGGGGACAGGGAAAAGAGACCCAGTACTTC
TRBV27,TRBJ1-5,few,.,CASSLKWKGQPQHF,TGTGCCAGCAGTTTAAAATGGAAGGGGCAGCCCCAGCATTTT
TRBV19,TRBJ2-2,few,TRBD1,CASSPAQGASGELFF,TGTGCCAGTAGTCCCGCCCAGGGGGCATCCGGGGAGCTGTTTTTT
TRBV11-3,TRBJ2-3,.,.,CASSTGLGSGYTQYF,TGTGCCAGCAGTACGGGACTCGGCAGCGGGTATACGCAGTATTTT
TRBV6-5,TRBJ1-1,.,.,CASCQGMNTEAFF,TGTGCCAGCTGCCAGGGGATGAACACTGAAGCTTTCTTT
TRBV7-2,TRBJ2-2,.,.,CASSYTGNTGELFF,TGTGCCAGCAGCTACACAGGGAACACCGGGGAGCTGTTTTTT
TRBV2,TRBJ1-1,once,.,CASRRQGGTYTEAFF,TGTGCCAGCAGGCGGCAGGGTGGGACTTACACTGAAGCTTTCTTT
TRBV7-9,TRBJ1-1,few,.,CASSPIQGNTEAFF,TGTGCCAGCAGTCCAATCCAGGGTAACACTGAAGCTTTCTTT
TRBV11-2,TRBJ1-4,.,TRBD1,CASSRTGSQNEKLFF,TGTGCCAGCAGCCGGACAGGGAGTCAGAATGAAAAACTGTTTTTT
TRBV28,TRBJ2-7,.,.,CASKTGPVEQYF,TGTGCCAGCAAAACAGGCCCGGTCGAGCAGTACTTC
TRBV12-3/TRBV12-4,TRBJ2-5,.,.,CASSSRQETQYF,TGTGCCAGCAGTTCACGGCAAGAGACCCAGTACTTC
TRBV7-9,TRBJ1-4,.,.,CASSYPATNEKLFF,TGTGCCAGCAGCTATCCTGCAACTAATGAAAAACTGTTTTTT
TRBV7-9,TRBJ2-5,.,.,CASSLGQGPQYF,TGTGCCAGCAGCTTAGGGCAGGGGCCGCAGTACTTC
TRBV28,TRBJ1-4,.,TRBD1,CASRTGVIEEKLFF,TGTGCCAGCAGAACAGGGGTTATTGAGGAAAAACTGTTTTTT
TRBV28,TRBJ1-6,.,.,CASRRRGGGNNSPLHF,TGTGCCAGCAGGCGAAGGGGGGGCGGTAATAATTCACCCCTCCACTTT
TRBV5-4,TRBJ2-5,.,.,CASSPYGGTQYF,TGTGCCAGCAGCCCCTACGGGGGGACCCAGTACTTC
TRBV7-8,TRBJ2-7,.,TRBD1,CASARGGSTYEQYF,TGTGCCAGCGCCCGAGGGGGCAGCACCTACGAGCAGTACTTC
TRBV15,TRBJ1-1,.,.,CATSRGGEGLYTEAFF,TGTGCCACCAGCAGAGGTGGAGAGGGTCTTTACACTGAAGCTTTCTTT
TRBV10-2,TRBJ2-7,.,TRBD1,CATRRDRASRGLYEQYF,TGCGCCACCCGAAGGGACAGGGCGTCTCGGGGCCTTTACGAGCAGTACTTC
TRBV10-3,TRBJ1-2,.,TRBD1,CAISTGQGGSSGYTF,TGTGCCATCAGCACCGGACAGGGAGGTTCGAGTGGCTACACCTTC
TRBV3-1/TRBV3-2,TRBJ2-3,once,TRBD2,CASSRAGAGDTQYF,TGTGCCAGCAGCCGGGCGGGAGCAGGGGATACGCAGTATTTT
TRBV28,TRBJ1-1,many,.,CASPKGGATNTEAFF,TGTGCCAGCCCGAAGGGAGGGGCTACGAACACTGAAGCTTTCTTT
TRBV27,TRBJ2-3,.,.,CASSGRTYTDTQYF,TGTGCCAGCAGCGGCAGGACTTACACAGATACGCAGTATTTT
TRBV30,TRBJ1-1,.,TRBD1,CAWSSLDRANTEAFF,TGTGCCTGGAGTTCTCTTGACAGGGCAAACACTGAAGCTTTCTTT
TRBV29-1,TRBJ1-4,.,TRBD1,CSVKGQGGEKLFF,TGCAGCGTTAAAGGACAGGGTGGTGAAAAACTGTTTTTT
TRBV6-1,TRBJ1-2,once,TRBD1,CASSDFLRDRGYGYTF,TGTGCCAGCAGTGATTTCCTTAGGGACAGGGGCTATGGCTACACCTTC
TRBV5-1,TRBJ2-3,.,TRBD1,CASSLGHRDRVTDTQYF,TGCGCCAGCAGCTTGGGGCACCGGGACAGGGTCACAGATACGCAGTATTTT
TRBV2,TRBJ2-1,.,TRBD2,CASSDGLGPIAGDFGSYNEQFF,TGTGCCAGCAGTGATGGTTTGGGGCCTATAGCGGGAGACTTCGGCTCCTACAATGAGCAGTTCTTC
TRBV19,TRBJ2-2,.,.,CASSITGNTGELFF,TGTGCCAGTAGTATCACAGGCAACACCGGGGAGCTGTTTTTT
TRBV9,TRBJ2-1,.,.,CASSVEGGGKQFF,TGTGCCAGCAGCGTTGAAGGGGGGGGGAAGCAGTTCTTC
TRBV27,TRBJ1-1,.,.,CASRGPVRSNTEAFF,TGTGCCAGCAGGGGCCCCGTCCGTAGTAACACTGAAGCTTTCTTT
TRBV21-1,TRBJ2-7,.,.,CASSPIPRAPSYEQYF,TGTGCCAGCAGCCCTATCCCCAGGGCGCCCTCTTACGAGCAGTACTTC
TRBV6-5,TRBJ1-4,.,TRBD1,CAIRTGTADEKLFF,TGTGCCATTCGGACCGGGACAGCCGATGAAAAACTGTTTTTT
TRBV19,TRBJ2-7,.,.,CASRALGGEQYF,TGTGCCAGTAGGGCTCTCGGGGGAGAGCAGTACTTC
TRBV11-2,TRBJ1-6,.,TRBD1,CASSFNRGFNSPLHF,TGTGCCAGCAGCTTTAACAGGGGTTTTAATTCACCCCTCCACTTT
TRBV6-5,TRBJ1-2,.,.,CASVPENYGYTF,TGTGCCAGCGTCCCGGAGAACTATGGCTACACCTTC
TRBV27,TRBJ2-1,.,.,CASSLRRGWDSEQFF,TGTGCCAGCAGTTTAAGGCGGGGTTGGGATAGTGAGCAGTTCTTC
TRBV11-2,TRBJ2-1,.,TRBD2,CASSRAGGQGFF,TGTGCCAGCAGCAGAGCGGGGGGGCAGGGGTTCTTC
TRBV5-1,TRBJ2-5,.,TRBD1,CASSVQGVQETQYF,TGCGCCAGCAGCGTCCAGGGGGTTCAAGAGACCCAGTACTTC
TRBV11-3,TRBJ2-1,.,TRBD2,CASSLSGGDSHYNEQFF,TGTGCCAGCAGCCTCTCGGGGGGGGACTCACATTACAATGAGCAGTTCTTC
TRBV18,TRBJ2-3,.,.,CASSPIGTSPLDTQYF,TGTGCCAGCTCACCGATTGGGACATCGCCTCTGGATACGCAGTATTTT